This T cell receptor (beta chain) was identified during a study of Graves' ophthalmopathy and Graves' hyperthyroidism. Amplification of the TCR beta CDR3 regions used RNA transcripts (as template). Amplification began with first-round RT-PCR using HTBI primers, then second-round multiplex PCR was performed. MiXCR was run by TCRdb on the multiplex PCR reads, yielding one entry per CDR3 protein. Of under 350,000 distinct CDR3 sequences listed, about 17% were seen once; the top ten hold roughly an eighth. The study's findings and limits: Thyroid clonotypes that were expanded above 0.001 frequency mostly also appeared in blood. With roughly 65% sensitivity and more than 72% specificity, the model predicted ophthalmopathy progression.

This clonotype has a count of ten or more. Its antigen is not known. The CDR3 is 14 residues long. Per the germline V gene, CDR1 is SNHLY and CDR2 is FYNNEI. The germline V and J ends were trimmed by 3 bases and 4 bases, with 12 bases remaining between them. The rearrangement joins TRBV2 to TRBJ2-5; D is uncertain. The sample consisted of peripheral blood. The origin of this receptor is an adult man with Graves' ophthalmopathy. CDR3 coding DNA: TGTGCCAGCAGTGAGGGGTTGTCGGGAGAGACCCAGTACTTC. Translating gives CASSEGLSGETQYF. Based on the CDR3 plus reference TRBV2 and TRBJ2-5, the full variable domain is EPEVTQTPSHQVTQMGQEVILRCVPISNHLYFYWYRQILGQKVEFLVSFYNNEISEKSEIFDDQFSVERPDGSNFTLKIRSTKLEDSAMYFCASSEGLSGETQYFGPGTRLLVL.